What follows are 21 T cell receptor beta chains derived from one specimen sequenced in a study of blood T cells in healthy people across ages. A second PCR, run for roughly 6 to 11 cycles, used a sample-barcoded 5' primer plus a J-beta primer mix. MiXCR, applied by TCRdb to the 5' RACE reads, yields one record per CDR3 protein. Of 750,000 to 850,000 distinct CDR3 sequences listed, roughly 25% are singletons. These data were also reused for a study on T cells of mothers and their children.

The sequenced sample consisted of blood. These receptors originate from a boy aged 5-17 years in good health.

V gene TRBV18 combines with J gene TRBJ1-6; TRBD1 matches 11 bases. CDR1 KGHSH and CDR2 LQKENI come from the germline V gene. The CDR3 has 14 amino acids. The trim removed 5 bases at V and 10 bases at J, leaving 4 bases unmatched. The CDR3 spells CASSAGTGGSPLHF. The CDR3 coding sequence is TGTGCCAGCTCAGCTGGGACAGGGGGATCACCCCTCCACTTT.

CDR3 in amino acids: CSASYASDYGGYTF. The CDR3 DNA sequence: TGCAGTGCTAGTTACGCGTCGGACTACGGCGGCTACACCTTC. The V and J genes are TRBV20-1 and TRBJ1-2; D is undetermined. Germline values: CDR1 DFQATT, CDR2 SNEGSKA (reference sequence). This CDR3 comprises 14 residues. V gave up 3 bases and J gave up 8 bases, with 19 bases separating them.

This clonotype was counted only a few times. This rearrangement joins TRBV5-1 to TRBJ1-4; no firm D call. In germline, CDR1 is SGHRS, CDR2 YFSETQ. V lost 4 bases and J lost 6, with 19 bases in between. This CDR3 region has 16 residues. CDR3 loop: CASSPSPQPAYEKLFF. CDR3 coding DNA: TGCGCCAGCAGCCCTTCTCCCCAGCCGGCGTATGAAAAACTGTTTTTT.

The J gene is TRBJ2-7, the V gene TRBV18; D is perhaps TRBD2 (5 bases). Trimming left V 2 bases short and J 1 base short, with 9 bases between. The CDR3 length is 14 residues. Germline assignment: CDR1 KGHSH and CDR2 LQKENI. CDR3 coding DNA: TGTGCCAGCTCACCAAGCCGGGAATCCTACGAGCAGTACTTC. It codes for CASSPSRESYEQYF.

This clonotype has more than one count but fewer than ten. The V and J genes are TRBV30 and TRBJ1-4; no clear D gene. Germline values: CDR1 GTSNPN, CDR2 SVGIG (reference sequence). V was pared by 0 bases and J by 3 bases, with 2 bases between. This CDR3 region has 12 residues. The CDR3 spells CAWSVPNEKLFF. DNA of the CDR3: TGTGCCTGGAGTGTACCTAATGAAAAACTGTTTTTT.

There are many counts of this clonotype. The chain employs TRBV28 and TRBJ2-7, with D unresolved. The CDR3 loop spans 13 amino acids. Germline-derived CDR1 and CDR2 are MDHEN and SYDVKM. V lost 0 bases and J lost 0, with 3 bases in between. For the CDR3, the DNA is TGTGCCAGCAGTTTATGGGACTCCTACGAGCAGTACTTC. Translation gives CASSLWDSYEQYF.

This CDR3 is CASSLFRVAGGDYETQYF. Here the CDR3 DNA reads TGTGCCAGCAGCTTGTTTAGGGTAGCGGGAGGGGATTATGAGACCCAGTACTTC. The chain couples TRBV7-2 to TRBJ2-7, with TRBD2 matching 11 bases. The assigned J gene may be wrong: the sequence end matches TRBJ2-5 better. This CDR3 comprises 18 residues. The germline CDR1 and CDR2 sequences are SGHTA and FQGNSA.

The chain is built from TRBV12-3 or TRBV12-4 and TRBJ1-1, with TRBD1 matching 8 bases. The V gene end was trimmed by 10 bases and the J gene end by 1 base; junction bases not matched to a gene: 8. The CDR3 has 14 residues. CDR3 sequence (DNA): TGTGCCACCCAGGGGGCGGGGGGGAACACTGAAGCTTTCTTT. Encoded protein: CATQGAGGNTEAFF.

In its sample, this clonotype was seen a few times. V gene TRBV3-1 combines with J gene TRBJ2-7; a weak D match, TRBD2 (5 bases). The CDR3 has 16 residues. Germline V gene lookup returns CDR1 LGHDT and CDR2 YNNKEL (reference sequence). V dropped 4 bases and J dropped 4 bases, with 20 bases sitting between them. For the CDR3, the DNA is TGTGCCAGCAGCCTCTCAGGAGGATCGCCCGTATACGAGCAGTACTTC. Residues: CASSLSGGSPVYEQYF.

The rearrangement uses TRBV11-2 and TRBJ2-3, with TRBD2 as a possible D gene (5 bases). V dropped 4 bases and J dropped 3 bases, with 8 bases sitting between them. CDR1 is SGHAT, CDR2 FQNNGV, per germline. This CDR3 contains 13 residues. The CDR3 nucleotides are TGTGCCAGCAGCTCGGACTTGACAGATACGCAGTATTTT. This gives the protein CASSSDLTDTQYF.

This clonotype was counted a few times. The chain employs TRBV6-1 and TRBJ2-4; D might be TRBD2 (6 bases). The CDR3 has 15 amino acids. Germline V gene lookup returns CDR1 MNHNS and CDR2 SASEGT. V gave up 10 bases and J gave up 0 bases, with 16 bases separating them. DNA for the CDR3: TGTGCCACTTGGGCGGAGGGCTCAGCCAAAAACATTCAGTACTTC. Its translation: CATWAEGSAKNIQYF.

V is TRBV7-3 and J is TRBJ2-7, with TRBD1 identical over 8 bases. Unmatched junction bases numbered 9, after V lost 5 bases and J lost 3 bases. Germline V CDR1 and CDR2: SGHTA, FQGTGA. The CDR3 totals 15 residues. The CDR3 is CASSATGAGDYEQYF. CDR3 sequence (DNA): TGTGCCAGCAGCGCGACAGGGGCGGGTGACTACGAGCAGTACTTC. The variable domain in full, with the rest retrieved from reference TRBV7-3 and TRBJ2-7, is GAGVSQTPSNKVTEKGKYVELRCDPISGHTALYWYRQSLGQGPEFLIYFQGTGAADDSGLPNDRFFAVRPEGSVSTLKIQRTERGDSAVYLCASSATGAGDYEQYFGPGTRLTVT.

In nucleotides, the CDR3 is TGTGCCAGCAGTTACGGACAGGGTTTGCGTGAAAAACTGTTTTTT. Translating it yields CASSYGQGLREKLFF. This rearrangement joins TRBV6-6 to TRBJ1-4, with 8 bases identical to TRBD1. V gave up 2 bases and J gave up 7 bases; unmatched junction bases: 6. The CDR3 length is 15 residues. Germline V gene sequence: CDR1 MNHNY, CDR2 SVGAGI (reference sequence).

This clonotype was seen repeatedly, ten times or more. This chain uses TRBV29-1 with TRBJ2-7; possibly TRBD1 for D (5 bases). From germline, CDR1 is SQVTM and CDR2 ANQGSEA. The ends were cut back, 2 bases at V and 3 bases at J, with 5 bases in the middle. The CDR3 has 11 amino acids. The CDR3 loop is CSVERGYEQYF. The CDR3 DNA is TGCAGCGTTGAAAGGGGCTACGAGCAGTACTTC.

The CDR3: CASSLWDQALGNEQFF. DNA for the CDR3: TGTGCCAGCAGCCTTTGGGACCAAGCACTAGGCAATGAGCAGTTCTTC. V gene TRBV5-6 combines with J gene TRBJ2-1; D may match TRBD1 or TRBD2 (5 bases each). CDR1 and CDR2 from the germline V gene are SGHDT and YYEEEE. This CDR3 is 16 amino acids long. V was trimmed by 4 bases and J by 6 bases, leaving 20 bases between them.

The chain joins TRBV4-2 to TRBJ2-7; TRBD2 aligns across 7 bases. The germline CDR1 and CDR2 sequences are LGHNA and YNFKEQ. This CDR3 has 16 residues. J was trimmed by 3 bases and V by 1 base; bases with no gene match: 9. This CDR3 reads CASSQGSLAEDYEQYF. The CDR3 coding sequence is TGTGCCAGCAGCCAAGGGTCGCTAGCGGAGGACTACGAGCAGTACTTC.

This clonotype turned up a few times. The chain links TRBV6-2 or TRBV6-3 to TRBJ2-2; 10 positions agree with TRBD1. Germline V lookup: CDR1 MNHEY, CDR2 SVGEGT. The length of the CDR3 is 19 residues. V was clipped by 0 bases and J by 3 bases; unmatched bases: 10. The CDR3: CASSYSNRDRGRDTGELFF. DNA for the CDR3: TGTGCCAGCAGTTACTCGAACCGGGACAGGGGTCGGGACACCGGGGAGCTGTTTTTT.

CDR3 loop: CASSPLKLTTSGELFF. CDR3 nucleotide sequence: TGTGCCAGCTCACCCCTTAAACTGACCACCTCCGGGGAGCTGTTTTTT. This chain connects TRBV18 to TRBJ2-2, with no clear D. V lost 3 bases, J lost 6 bases, and 17 bases lay in between. CDR1 is KGHSH and CDR2 is LQKENI in the germline V gene. CDR3 length: 16 residues. The complete variable domain, with remaining parts taken from reference TRBV18 and TRBJ2-2, reads NAGVMQNPRHLVRRRGQEARLRCSPMKGHSHVYWYRQLPEEGLKFMVYLQKENIIDESGMPKERFSAEFPKEGPSILRIQQVVRGDSAAYFCASSPLKLTTSGELFFGEGSRLTVL.

The sample holds a few counts of this clonotype. The chain has TRBV29-1 and TRBJ1-2; D is unclear. Germline V gene data show CDR1 as SQVTM and CDR2 as ANQGSEA. The CDR3 sequence is 13 residues long. V was shortened by 2 bases and J by 4 bases, with 11 bases between the two germline ends. CDR3 sequence: CSVELQWGYGYTF. In nucleotides, the CDR3 is TGCAGCGTTGAACTTCAGTGGGGCTATGGCTACACCTTC.

The gene calls are TRBV7-3 and TRBJ2-1; possibly TRBD2 for D (6 bases). Germline values: CDR1 SGHTA, CDR2 FQGTGA. V was cut by 8 bases and J by 9 bases, with 17 bases left in between. This CDR3 has 13 amino acids. CDR3: CASGGTATGEQFF. Here the CDR3 DNA reads TGTGCCAGCGGCGGGACGGCCACGGGTGAGCAGTTCTTC.

This clonotype appeared many times. CDR3 sequence: CASSLLGLAKNIQYF. CDR3 DNA sequence: TGTGCCAGCAGCCTCCTCGGGCTAGCCAAAAACATTCAGTACTTC. The chain recombines TRBV12-3 or TRBV12-4 with TRBJ2-4, with no clear D. The ends were cut back, 6 bases at V and 0 bases at J, with 12 bases in the middle. The length of the CDR3 is 15 residues.